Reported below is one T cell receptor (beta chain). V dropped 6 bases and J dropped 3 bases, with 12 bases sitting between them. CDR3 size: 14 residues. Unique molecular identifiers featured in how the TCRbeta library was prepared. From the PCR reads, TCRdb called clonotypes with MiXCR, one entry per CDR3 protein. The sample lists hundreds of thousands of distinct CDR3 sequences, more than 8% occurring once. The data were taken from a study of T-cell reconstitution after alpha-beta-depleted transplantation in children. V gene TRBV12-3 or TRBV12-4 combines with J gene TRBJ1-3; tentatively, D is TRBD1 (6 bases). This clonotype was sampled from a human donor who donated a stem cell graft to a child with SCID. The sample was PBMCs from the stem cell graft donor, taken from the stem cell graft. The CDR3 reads CASRSTGFGNTIYF. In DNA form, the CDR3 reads TGTGCCAGCAGGTCGACAGGCTTTGGAAACACCATATATTTT.